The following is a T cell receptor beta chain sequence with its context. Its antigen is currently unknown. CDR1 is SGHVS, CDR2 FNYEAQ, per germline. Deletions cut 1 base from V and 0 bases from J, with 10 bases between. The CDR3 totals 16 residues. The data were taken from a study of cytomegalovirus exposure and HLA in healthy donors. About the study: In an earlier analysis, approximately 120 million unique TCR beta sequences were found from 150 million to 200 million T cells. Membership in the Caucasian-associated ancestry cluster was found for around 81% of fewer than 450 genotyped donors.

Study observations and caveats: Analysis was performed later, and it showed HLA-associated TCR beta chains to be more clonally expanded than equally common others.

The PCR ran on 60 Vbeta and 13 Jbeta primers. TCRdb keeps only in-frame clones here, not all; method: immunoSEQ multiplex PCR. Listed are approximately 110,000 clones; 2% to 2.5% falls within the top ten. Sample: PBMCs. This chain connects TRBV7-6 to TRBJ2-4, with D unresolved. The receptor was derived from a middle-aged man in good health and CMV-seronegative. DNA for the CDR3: TGTGCCAGCAGCTTAGGGCCATACGTAGCCAAAAACATTCAGTACTTC. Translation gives CASSLGPYVAKNIQYF.